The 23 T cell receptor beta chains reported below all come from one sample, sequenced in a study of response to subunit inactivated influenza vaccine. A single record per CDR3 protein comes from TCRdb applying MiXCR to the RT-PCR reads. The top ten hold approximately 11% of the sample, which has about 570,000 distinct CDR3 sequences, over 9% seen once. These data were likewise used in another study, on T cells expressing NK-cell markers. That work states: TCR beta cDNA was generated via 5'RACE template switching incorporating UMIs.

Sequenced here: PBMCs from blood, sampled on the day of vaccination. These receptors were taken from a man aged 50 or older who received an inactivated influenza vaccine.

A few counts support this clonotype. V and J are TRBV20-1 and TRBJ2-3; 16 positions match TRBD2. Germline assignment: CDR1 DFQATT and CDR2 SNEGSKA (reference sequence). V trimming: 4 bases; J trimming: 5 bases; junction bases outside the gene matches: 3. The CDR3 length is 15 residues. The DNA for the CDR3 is TGCAGTGCTACCGGGACTAGCGGGGGGGTAGATACGCAGTATTTT. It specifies CSATGTSGGVDTQYF.

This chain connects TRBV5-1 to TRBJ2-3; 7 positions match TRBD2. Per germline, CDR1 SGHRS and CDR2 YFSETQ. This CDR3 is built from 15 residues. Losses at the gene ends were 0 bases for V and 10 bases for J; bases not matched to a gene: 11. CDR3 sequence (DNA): TGCGCCAGCAGCTTGGCCTTGCGGGGGACGGAGCCGCAGTATTTT. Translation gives CASSLALRGTEPQYF.

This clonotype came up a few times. The CDR3 region is CASSFTRTANEKLFF. In nucleotides, the CDR3 is TGTGCCAGCAGCTTTACCCGGACAGCTAATGAAAAACTGTTTTTT. The chain combines TRBV7-8 with TRBJ1-4, with a possible D match to TRBD1 (6 bases). V shed 3 bases and J shed 3 bases, with 11 bases lying between them. CDR1 SGHVS and CDR2 FQNEAQ come from the germline V gene. This CDR3 region has 15 residues.

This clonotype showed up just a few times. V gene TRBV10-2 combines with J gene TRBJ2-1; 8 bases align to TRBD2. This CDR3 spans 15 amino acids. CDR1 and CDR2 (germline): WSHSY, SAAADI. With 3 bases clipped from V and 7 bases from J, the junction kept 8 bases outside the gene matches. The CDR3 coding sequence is TGCGCCAGCAGTGATCACGGGGGGGCGCAGAATGAGCAGTTCTTC. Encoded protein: CASSDHGGAQNEQFF.

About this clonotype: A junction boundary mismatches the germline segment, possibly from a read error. This CDR3 reads CASGYGGQSGNTIYF. The CDR3 bases are TGTGCCAGCGGTTACGGGGGACAATCTGGAAACACCATATATTTT. The chain links TRBV6-5 to TRBJ1-3, with a possible D match to TRBD1 (6 bases). Germline CDR1 is MNHEY and CDR2 is SVGAGI. The CDR3 extends over 15 amino acids.

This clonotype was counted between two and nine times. The CDR3 spells CSGTSGDSPLHF. The CDR3 bases are TGCAGCGGGACTTCAGGGGATTCACCCCTCCACTTT. The chain carries TRBV20-1 and TRBJ1-6; possible D gene TRBD1, 6 bases. Germline CDR1 is DFQATT and CDR2 is SNEGSKA (reference sequence). CDR3 length equals 12 residues.

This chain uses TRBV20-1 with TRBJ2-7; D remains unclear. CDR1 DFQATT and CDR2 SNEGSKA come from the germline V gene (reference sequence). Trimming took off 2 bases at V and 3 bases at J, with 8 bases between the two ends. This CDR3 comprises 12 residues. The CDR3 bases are TGCAGTGCTAGATGGGTCGGCTACGAGCAGTACTTC. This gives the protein CSARWVGYEQYF.

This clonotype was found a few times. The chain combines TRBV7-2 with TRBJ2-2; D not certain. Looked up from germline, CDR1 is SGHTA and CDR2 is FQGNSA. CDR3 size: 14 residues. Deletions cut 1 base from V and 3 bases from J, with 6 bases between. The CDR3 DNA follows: TGTGCCAGCAGCTTAGGTTTTGACACCGGGGAGCTGTTTTTT. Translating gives CASSLGFDTGELFF.

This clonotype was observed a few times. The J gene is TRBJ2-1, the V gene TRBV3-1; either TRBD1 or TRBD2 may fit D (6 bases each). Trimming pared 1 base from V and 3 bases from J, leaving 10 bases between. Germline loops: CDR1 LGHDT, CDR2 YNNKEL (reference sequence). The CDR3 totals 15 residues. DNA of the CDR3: TGTGCCAGCAGCCAAGCGGGGGCGGGCTACAATGAGCAGTTCTTC. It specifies CASSQAGAGYNEQFF.

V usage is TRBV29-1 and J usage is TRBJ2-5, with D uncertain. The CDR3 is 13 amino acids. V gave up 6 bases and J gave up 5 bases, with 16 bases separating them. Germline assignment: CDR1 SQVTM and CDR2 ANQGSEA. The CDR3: CSVLPGQGETQYF. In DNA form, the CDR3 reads TGCAGCGTACTACCGGGCCAAGGGGAGACCCAGTACTTC.

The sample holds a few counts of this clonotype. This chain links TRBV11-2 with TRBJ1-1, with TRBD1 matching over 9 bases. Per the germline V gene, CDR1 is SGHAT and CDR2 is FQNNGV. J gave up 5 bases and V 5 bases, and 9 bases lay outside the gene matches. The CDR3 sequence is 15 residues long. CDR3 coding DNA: TGTGCCAGCAGCCACTACAGGGGGCTGGGAACTGAAGCTTTCTTT. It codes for CASSHYRGLGTEAFF.

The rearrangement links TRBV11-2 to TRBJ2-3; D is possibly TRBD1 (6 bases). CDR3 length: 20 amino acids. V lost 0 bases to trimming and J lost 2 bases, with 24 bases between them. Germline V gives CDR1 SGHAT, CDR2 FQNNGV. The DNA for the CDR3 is TGTGCCAGCAGCTTAGAAAACGCCGCAAATCTCAGGGGTTACACAGATACGCAGTATTTT. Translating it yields CASSLENAANLRGYTDTQYF.

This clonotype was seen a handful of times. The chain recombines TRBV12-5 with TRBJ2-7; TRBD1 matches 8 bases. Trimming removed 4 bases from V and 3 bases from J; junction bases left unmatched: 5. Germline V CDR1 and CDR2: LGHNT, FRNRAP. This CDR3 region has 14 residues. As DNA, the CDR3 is TGTGCTAGTGGTTCTGGGACAGGAATCTACGAGCAGTACTTC. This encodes CASGSGTGIYEQYF.

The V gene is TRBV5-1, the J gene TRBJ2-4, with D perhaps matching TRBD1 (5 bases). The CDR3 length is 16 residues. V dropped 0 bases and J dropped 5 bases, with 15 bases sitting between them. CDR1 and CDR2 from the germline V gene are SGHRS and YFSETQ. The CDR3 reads CASSLGGRVSENIQYF. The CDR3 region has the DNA TGCGCCAGCAGCTTGGGGGGCAGGGTGTCGGAAAACATTCAGTACTTC.

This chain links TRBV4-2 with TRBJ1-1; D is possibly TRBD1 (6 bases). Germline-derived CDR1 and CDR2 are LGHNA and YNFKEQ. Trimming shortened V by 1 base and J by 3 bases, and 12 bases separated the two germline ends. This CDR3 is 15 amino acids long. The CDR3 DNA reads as TGTGCCAGCAGCCAAGGGGGGGGGCTGGACACTGAAGCTTTCTTT. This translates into CASSQGGGLDTEAFF.

The CDR3 spells CASSQEGSRNTEAFF. CDR3 DNA sequence: TGCGCCAGCAGCCAAGAGGGGAGCCGAAACACTGAAGCTTTCTTT. J is TRBJ1-1 and V is TRBV4-3; D gene ambiguous. The CDR3 has 15 residues. The V end was cut by 0 bases, the J end by 2 bases, with 10 bases between. Germline values: CDR1 LGHNA, CDR2 YSLEER.

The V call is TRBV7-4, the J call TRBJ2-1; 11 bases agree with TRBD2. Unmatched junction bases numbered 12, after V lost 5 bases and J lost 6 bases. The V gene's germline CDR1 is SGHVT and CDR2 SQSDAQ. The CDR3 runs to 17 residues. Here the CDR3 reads CASSTRKLAGEGNEQFF. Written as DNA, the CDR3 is TGTGCCAGCAGCACACGAAAACTAGCGGGAGAGGGCAATGAGCAGTTCTTC.

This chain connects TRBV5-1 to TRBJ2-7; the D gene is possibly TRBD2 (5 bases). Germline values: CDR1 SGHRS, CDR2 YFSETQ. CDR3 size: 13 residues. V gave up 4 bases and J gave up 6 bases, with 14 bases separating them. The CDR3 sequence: CASSLRTGSEQYF. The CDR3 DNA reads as TGCGCCAGCAGCCTACGGACTGGCTCCGAGCAGTACTTC.

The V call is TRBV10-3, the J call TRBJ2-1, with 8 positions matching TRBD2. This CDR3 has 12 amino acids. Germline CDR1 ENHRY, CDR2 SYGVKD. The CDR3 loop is CGAGGGPVRQFF. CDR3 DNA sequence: TGTGGCGCGGGCGGGGGGCCCGTACGGCAGTTCTTC.

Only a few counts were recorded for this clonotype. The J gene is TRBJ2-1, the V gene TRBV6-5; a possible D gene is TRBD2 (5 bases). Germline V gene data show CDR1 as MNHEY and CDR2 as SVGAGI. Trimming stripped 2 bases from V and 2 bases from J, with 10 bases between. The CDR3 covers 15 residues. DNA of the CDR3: TGTGCCAGCAGTTACGGCCGGGAAGCCTACAATGAGCAGTTCTTC. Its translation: CASSYGREAYNEQFF.

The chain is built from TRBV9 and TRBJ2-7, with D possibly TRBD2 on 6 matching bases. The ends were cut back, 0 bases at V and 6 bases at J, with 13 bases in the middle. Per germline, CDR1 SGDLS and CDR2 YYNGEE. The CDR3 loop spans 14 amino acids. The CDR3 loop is CASSVAGVEGEQYF. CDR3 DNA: TGTGCCAGCAGCGTAGCGGGGGTGGAAGGCGAGCAGTACTTC.

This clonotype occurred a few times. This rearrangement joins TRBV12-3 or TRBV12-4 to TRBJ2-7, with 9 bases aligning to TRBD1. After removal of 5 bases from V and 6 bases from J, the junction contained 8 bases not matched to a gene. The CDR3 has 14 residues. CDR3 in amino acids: CASSHRDRDSEQYF. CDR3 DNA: TGTGCCAGCAGTCACCGGGACAGGGACTCCGAGCAGTACTTC.

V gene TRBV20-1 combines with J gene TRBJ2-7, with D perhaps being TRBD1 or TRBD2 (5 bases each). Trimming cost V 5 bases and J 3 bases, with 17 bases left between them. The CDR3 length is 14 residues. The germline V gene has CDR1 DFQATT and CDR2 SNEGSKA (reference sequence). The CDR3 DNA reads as TGCAGTGCTGACCGGGACCCAGGAGTCTACGAGCAGTACTTC. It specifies CSADRDPGVYEQYF.